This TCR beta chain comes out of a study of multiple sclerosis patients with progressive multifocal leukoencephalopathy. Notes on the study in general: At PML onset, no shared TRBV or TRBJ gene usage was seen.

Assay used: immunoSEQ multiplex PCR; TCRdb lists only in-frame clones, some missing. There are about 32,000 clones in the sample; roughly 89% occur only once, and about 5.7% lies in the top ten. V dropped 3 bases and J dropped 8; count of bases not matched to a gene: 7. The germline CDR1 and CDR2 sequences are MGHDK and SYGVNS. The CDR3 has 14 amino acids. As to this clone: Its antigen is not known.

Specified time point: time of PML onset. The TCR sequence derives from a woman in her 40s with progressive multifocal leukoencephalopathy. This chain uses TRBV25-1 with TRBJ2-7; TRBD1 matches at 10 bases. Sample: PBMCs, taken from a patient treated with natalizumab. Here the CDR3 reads CASSDLTGGVKQYF. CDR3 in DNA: TGTGCCAGCAGTGACCTGACAGGGGGCGTGAAGCAGTACTTC.